This record concerns one T cell receptor beta chain sequence. The antigen is unknown. This sample was included in a study of cytomegalovirus exposure and HLA in healthy donors. Overall study results and limits: Donor immune exposure was known only as CMV serostatus. A reported reduction in N-insertions relative to the roughly 610-donor mean was seen in an Asian-associated ancestry cluster in a later analysis.

Each donor was nominally healthy when sampled (though unrecorded immune exposures were likely). The PCR had 60 Vbeta and 13 Jbeta primers. Repertoires were generated with immunoSEQ multiplex PCR, while TCRdb's copy carries only in-frame clones and drops some. Among 150,000 to 180,000 clones, over 75% were seen once, and the ten largest hold approximately 5.6%. With V trimmed by 0 bases and J by 8 bases, 8 bases remained unmatched. The CDR3 runs 16 residues. Germline V lookup: CDR1 SGHDN, CDR2 FVKESK. The chain joins TRBV14 to TRBJ2-1; TRBD2 aligns across 9 bases. The origin of this receptor is a woman aged 40 to 50 in good health and CMV-seropositive. The material sequenced was PBMCs. The DNA of the CDR3 is TGTGCCAGCAGCCAAGATCTGGTCGGGACTAGCCATGAGCAGTTCTTC. Translation: CASSQDLVGTSHEQFF.